One TCR beta chain is described in this entry. Two negative PCRs, clearance, or symptom resolution had been documented for recovered Cohort 3 donors. Per the study methods: Amplification with reference gene primers provided the estimates of nucleated cell counts. The table came from immunoSEQ multiplex PCR; TCRdb's copy has only in-frame clones and leaves some out. V, J and clone size derive from that table, while D and trimming were established from the DNA sequence. The sample includes about 350,000 clones, approximately 89% of them seen just once. This sample stems from a study of blood T cell repertoires in COVID-19. Turning to the study itself: The origin of the acute and convalescent COVID-19 samples was the United States, Italy and Spain.

The CDR3 has 15 residues. Germline V CDR1 and CDR2: SEHNR, FQNEAQ (reference sequence). V gave up 3 bases and J gave up 0 bases, with 10 bases separating them. Sequencing input: PBMCs or T cells enriched from blood (not recorded which). This clonotype was obtained from a woman aged 25 to 39 who had recovered from COVID-19. The genes are TRBV7-9 and TRBJ2-3, with a possible D match to TRBD1 (6 bases). The CDR3 loop is CASSFLTGSTDTQYF. The CDR3 DNA sequence: TGTGCCAGCAGCTTCTTAACAGGGAGCACAGATACGCAGTATTTT. Drawing the rest from reference TRBV7-9 and TRBJ2-3, the complete variable domain is DTGVSQNPRHKITKRGQNVTFRCDPISEHNRLYWYRQTLGQGPEFLTYFQNEAQLEKSRLLSDRFSAERPKGSFSTLEIQRTEQGDSAMYLCASSFLTGSTDTQYFGPGTRLTVL.